These T cell receptor beta chains were read from a single sample in a study of early T cells in non-severe SARS-CoV-2 infection. Each CDR3 protein is one row after TCRdb ran MiXCR on the 5' RACE reads. The sample carries 90,000 to 100,000 distinct CDR3 sequences, roughly an eighth recorded once. The sequenced material came from whole blood. Source of these receptors: an adult who was a healthcare worker with PCR-confirmed SARS-CoV-2 infection or an uninfected control (not recorded which). CDR3s include the opening cysteine and the closing phenylalanine or tryptophan. The D gene is left open where the match is weak. Expanded clones are given a class, and other clones once, few, many or no size at all.

d_gene | j_gene | abundance | v_gene | CDR3aa | CDR3nt
. | TRBJ2-7 | . | TRBV11-2 | CASSLSRTTYEQYF | TGTGCCAGCAGCCTTAGTAGGACTACCTACGAGCAGTACTTC
. | TRBJ2-3 | few | TRBV27 | CASSTYFTDTQYF | TGTGCCAGCAGTACTTACTTCACAGATACGCAGTATTTT
. | TRBJ2-7 | many | TRBV28 | CASSSMGPAYEQYF | TGTGCCAGCAGTTCGATGGGACCAGCCTACGAGCAGTACTTC
. | TRBJ1-2 | many | TRBV6-5 | CASSQGSNYGYTF | TGTGCCAGTAGCCAGGGTTCTAACTATGGCTACACCTTC
. | TRBJ2-1 | few | TRBV12-3/TRBV12-4 | CASSHSGGNEQFF | TGTGCCAGCAGCCACTCCGGGGGTAATGAGCAGTTCTTC
. | TRBJ2-7 | . | TRBV20-1 | CSARDSYEQYF | TGCAGTGCTCGCGACTCCTACGAGCAGTACTTC
. | TRBJ1-2 | . | TRBV29-1 | CSVVWTDYGYTF | TGCAGCGTTGTCTGGACAGACTATGGCTACACCTTC
. | TRBJ2-1 | medium-sized | TRBV5-6 | CASSFPRQEQFF | TGTGCCAGCAGCTTTCCGCGGCAAGAGCAGTTCTTC
TRBD1 | TRBJ2-7 | many | TRBV6-2/TRBV6-3 | CAGGQGGNEQYF | TGTGCCGGGGGACAGGGTGGTAACGAGCAGTACTTC
. | TRBJ2-2 | many | TRBV5-1 | CASSQGRVGELFF | TGCGCCAGCAGCCAGGGGAGAGTCGGGGAGCTGTTTTTT
TRBD1 | TRBJ2-2 | . | TRBV6-5 | CASTRTGEDTGELFF | TGTGCCAGCACTCGGACAGGGGAGGATACCGGGGAGCTGTTTTTT
. | TRBJ2-3 | once | TRBV10-3 | CAIREDVGTQYF | TGTGCCATCAGAGAGGACGTAGGTACGCAGTATTTT
TRBD1 | TRBJ1-6 | many | TRBV5-1 | CASSRDRANNSPLHF | TGCGCCAGCAGCAGGGACAGGGCCAATAATTCACCCCTCCACTTT
. | TRBJ2-5 | . | TRBV28 | CASSLGQGALQETQYF | TGTGCCAGCAGTTTAGGCCAGGGAGCCCTCCAAGAGACCCAGTACTTC
. | TRBJ1-6 | few | TRBV6-1 | CATRTDLNSPLHF | TGTGCCACCCGGACAGACTTGAATTCACCCCTCCACTTT
TRBD2 | TRBJ2-2 | few | TRBV5-4 | CASSGNSGGNTGELFF | TGTGCCAGCAGCGGAAATAGCGGGGGAAACACCGGGGAGCTGTTTTTT
TRBD1 | TRBJ2-2 | few | TRBV11-2 | CASSQGVTVNTGELFF | TGTGCCAGCAGCCAGGGGGTTACCGTGAACACCGGGGAGCTGTTTTTT
TRBD2 | TRBJ2-1 | many | TRBV7-8 | CASSSPLSGGITYNEQFF | TGTGCCAGCAGCTCCCCACTTAGCGGGGGGATTACCTACAATGAGCAGTTCTTC
TRBD1 | TRBJ1-1 | many | TRBV20-1 | CSALGQGGNTEAFF | TGCAGTGCCCTAGGACAGGGGGGAAACACTGAAGCTTTCTTT
. | TRBJ1-4 | few | TRBV25-1 | CASSEWGNEKLFF | TGTGCCAGCAGTGAATGGGGGAATGAAAAACTGTTTTTT
. | TRBJ2-2 | many | TRBV10-2 | CATNSRRETGELFF | TGCGCCACCAACTCACGCAGGGAAACCGGGGAGCTGTTTTTT
TRBD1 | TRBJ1-2 | few | TRBV10-3 | CAISEGQQGAQGYTF | TGTGCCATCAGTGAGGGGCAACAGGGGGCGCAGGGCTACACCTTC
. | TRBJ2-2 | many | TRBV7-9 | CASSPTATNTGELFF | TGTGCCAGCAGCCCTACCGCAACGAACACCGGGGAGCTGTTTTTT
. | TRBJ2-2 | many | TRBV11-2 | CASSRVGAGELFF | TGTGCCAGCAGCCGGGTCGGGGCCGGGGAGCTGTTTTTT
. | TRBJ1-4 | many | TRBV6-1 | CASSGSRETTSEKLFF | TGTGCCAGCAGTGGGTCACGGGAGACCACGAGTGAAAAACTGTTTTTT
. | TRBJ2-7 | few | TRBV20-1 | CSARDPQGRNHEQYF | TGCAGTGCTAGAGATCCCCAGGGGAGGAACCACGAGCAGTACTTC